What follows are 11 T cell receptor beta chains derived from one specimen sequenced in a study of shared clonotypes between healthy human individuals. The table came from immunoSEQ multiplex PCR; TCRdb's copy has only in-frame clones and leaves some out. The repertoire holds about 2 million clones, with approximately 94% as singletons. Positively selected for CCR7, the CD45RO-negative cells used as naive CD8 cells excluded terminally differentiated effector memory CD45RA+ cells. The sample consisted of naive CD8+ T cells sorted from blood. Every receptor here comes from a man aged 18 to 30 in good health.

The rearrangement uses TRBV19 and TRBJ2-7; 14 bases map to TRBD2. The CDR3 sequence is 16 residues long. Germline-derived CDR1 and CDR2 are LNHDA and SQIVND (reference sequence). Trimming removed 3 bases from V and 2 bases from J; junction bases left unmatched: 3. DNA of the CDR3: TGTGCCAGTAGTATGACTAGCGGGAGGGGAACCTACGAGCAGTACTTC. Protein sequence: CASSMTSGRGTYEQYF.

The V call is TRBV5-8, the J call TRBJ2-5; possible D gene TRBD2, 5 bases. Germline V gene data show CDR1 as SGHTS and CDR2 as YDEGEE. This CDR3 spans 14 amino acids. V lost 2 bases and J 4 bases, leaving 12 bases between the germline ends. The CDR3 reads CASSLTSSVETQYF. The DNA for the CDR3 is TGTGCCAGCAGCTTAACTAGTAGCGTAGAGACCCAGTACTTC.

A single count supports this clone. This sequence joins TRBV7-9 and TRBJ2-7; 7 bases line up with TRBD1. V was pared by 5 bases and J by 0 bases, with 7 bases of the junction left unmatched. CDR1 is SEHNR, CDR2 FQNEAQ, per germline (reference sequence). The CDR3 runs 15 residues. CDR3 in amino acids: CASSAATGSSYEQYF. CDR3 nucleotides: TGTGCCAGCAGCGCGGCGACAGGGAGCTCCTACGAGCAGTACTTC.

The chain links TRBV7-9 to TRBJ2-3; 7 nucleotides line up with TRBD2. V lost 1 base, J lost 2 bases, and 6 bases stayed unmatched. The germline CDR1 and CDR2 sequences are SEHNR and FQNEAQ (reference sequence). The CDR3 contains 16 residues. CDR3 region: CASSLGGEGLTDTQYF. The CDR3 DNA follows: TGTGCCAGCAGCTTAGGTGGGGAGGGACTCACAGATACGCAGTATTTT. The full variable domain, completed using reference TRBV7-9 and TRBJ2-3, is DTGVSQNPRHKITKRGQNVTFRCDPISEHNRLYWYRQTLGQGPEFLTYFQNEAQLEKSRLLSDRFSAERPKGSFSTLEIQRTEQGDSAMYLCASSLGGEGLTDTQYFGPGTRLTVL.

As for this clone: Other nucleotide sequences from this sample produce the same CDR3. The chain is built from TRBV7-2 and TRBJ2-5, with a tentative D call TRBD2 (5 bases). The germline V and J ends were trimmed by 1 base and 5 bases, with 8 bases remaining between them. Germline V CDR1 and CDR2: SGHTA, FQGNSA. The CDR3 is 13 amino acids. For the CDR3, the DNA is TGTGCCAGCAGCTTAGTTGGGGAGGAGACCCAGTACTTC. It yields the protein CASSLVGEETQYF.

The chain uses TRBV19 and TRBJ1-1, with D possibly being TRBD1 (5 bases). CDR3 length: 13 amino acids. Germline CDR1 and CDR2: LNHDA and SQIVND (reference sequence). CDR3 amino acids: CASNQGLNTEAFF. The CDR3 nucleotides read TGTGCATCTAACCAGGGCCTGAACACTGAAGCTTTCTTT.

A note on this clone: Additional DNA sequences in this sample encode the identical CDR3. The rearrangement uses TRBV7-9 and TRBJ2-7; D not resolved. Germline V gene data show CDR1 as SEHNR and CDR2 as FQNEAQ (reference sequence). The CDR3 is 15 residues long. V was cut by 1 base and J by 0 bases, with 10 bases left in between. CDR3 protein: CASSLETVSSYEQYF. Written as DNA, the CDR3 is TGTGCCAGCAGCTTAGAAACGGTTAGCTCCTACGAGCAGTACTTC.

The J gene is TRBJ2-2, the V gene TRBV5-8; no reliable D call. CDR1 SGHTS and CDR2 YDEGEE come from the germline V gene. Between the trimmed V and J ends, which lost 1 base and 4 bases, there was a span of 11 bases. This CDR3 has 15 residues. The DNA of the CDR3 is TGTGCCAGCAGCTTGTTAGTCATCGGCACCGGGGAGCTGTTTTTT. Amino acids: CASSLLVIGTGELFF.

The chain links TRBV15 to TRBJ1-5; 7 bases are a match to TRBD1. The germline gives CDR1 LNHNV, CDR2 YYDKDF (reference sequence). The CDR3 is made up of 14 amino acids. Germline trimming cut 5 bases from V and 2 bases from J; bases unmatched to any gene: 3. In nucleotides, the CDR3 is TGTGCCACCAGCCAAGACAGGGGCAATCAGCCCCAGCATTTT. Translation: CATSQDRGNQPQHF.

Notes on this clone: A read error is possible here, since a much larger clone lies one base away. The chain is built from TRBV30 and TRBJ1-1; D gene unclear. Trimming took off 1 base at V and 1 base at J, with 4 bases between the two ends. Germline V CDR1 and CDR2: GTSNPN, SVGIG (reference sequence). The CDR3 loop spans 12 amino acids. This CDR3 reads CAWSGANTEAFF. Here the CDR3 DNA reads TGTGCCTGGAGTGGGGCGAACACTGAAGCTTTCTTT.

The chain employs TRBV6-1 and TRBJ2-5; D gene unclear. CDR1 is MNHNS, CDR2 SASEGT, per germline. The V end was cut by 0 bases, the J end by 5 bases, with 10 bases between. This CDR3 has 14 amino acids. CDR3: CASSEAIIAETQYF. CDR3 nucleotide sequence: TGTGCCAGCAGTGAAGCGATAATTGCGGAGACCCAGTACTTC.